This T cell receptor (beta chain) was captured by sequencing in a study of T cell responses to AZD1222 COVID-19 vaccine (dated by TCRdb to 2020 to 2022). Regarding the research as a whole: AZD1222 recipients with second doses at about 4 weeks or about 12 weeks were pooled, because spike-specific TCR depth and breadth did not differ between schedules. A total of about 230 trial participants underwent TCR sequencing, of whom some 210 received two doses of AZD1222 and approximately 25 received two doses of the MenACWY control vaccine. Enrollment into the trials was organized by age into subgroups of 18-55, 56-69 and 70-plus years, and those subgroups contained roughly 150, 30 and 60 TCR-sequenced participants, respectively. What the authors observed across the whole study: Conclusions about previously exposed vaccinees are limited because only six or seven AZD1222 recipients were SARS-CoV-2 seropositive at baseline. Spike-specific TCR breadth and depth rose significantly after two AZD1222 doses compared with day 0 and with MenACWY recipients. Because no day 14 peak-response samples were available, repertoires were characterized only after the peak T cell response. The whole spike protein was spanned by vaccine-associated CD4 TCRs, and dominant responses were seen in regions 160-218 and 743-854. Participants were mostly white British and included more females than males, and it was suggested by the authors that clonal diversity may have been underestimated. The 56-69-year group was small, and its depth increase did not reach significance, likely because of low power. Reportedly, close to half of the unique spike-specific TCRs recognized epitopes lying outside the regions that are mutated in the B.1.351 and B.1.1.7 variants.

Comment on this clone: Its antigen is still unknown. Qualities for individual bases were not recorded, and no much larger clone is one base off.

The CDR3 regions of human TCRbeta chains were analyzed by immunosequencing. The original pipeline was this. TCRs in the repertoires were compared against a reference library of SARS-CoV-2-specific TCRs that had been generated with the MIRA antigen-specificity platform. Breadth was defined as the fraction of unique TCRs that were SARS-CoV-2-associated. Depth was defined as the fraction of total T cells that were SARS-CoV-2-associated. Using the MIRA data, each spike-specific TCR was mapped to the spike region that the TCR reacts to and placed in a CD4 or CD8 class. Log10-transformed breadth and depth values were compared by one-way ANOVA with Sidak's multiple comparisons tests. TCRdb carries this immuneACCESS record with in-frame sequences only. Its versions omit some clonotypes, under half of them owing to an unresolved V gene in the studies checked, with the rest unexplained. Clone size and V and J calls were adopted from that table, with D and trimming inferred from the DNA. The sample data list about 120,000 clones, and approximately 92% of these were observed just once. The biggest ten clones account for 3.1% of the sample.

The sample's time point, from its label and the paper: baseline before first vaccination. Vaccinee samples came from UK trials COV001 and COV002, including a single-blind randomized controlled phase 2/3 trial of AZD1222 (ChAdOx1 nCoV-19) in healthy adults. For TCRbeta chain sequencing, PBMC samples were collected from trial participants at day 0 and at day 28 after the second dose. Taken from the germline V gene, the CDR1 and CDR2 loops are MGHDK and SYGVNS. V is pruned by 2 bases and J by 6 bases, leaving 5 bases of the junction without a gene match. The CDR3 contains 15 residues, cysteine and phenylalanine counted. Only the CDR3 portion is preserved as DNA: 45 bases, with reading frame beginning at the first base.

The rearranged chain carries TRBV25-1 and TRBJ2-2; the junction holds 8 bases that match TRBD2. Sequences were derived from peripheral blood, sampled on day 0 of AZD1222 vaccination. The TCR originated in an adult in good health. The DNA is TGTGCCAGCAGTGAACGCGGGAGGATCTCCGGGGAGCTGTTTTTT. It is translated as CASSERGRISGELFF.